This T cell receptor (beta chain) emerged from a study of cytotoxic CD8 clonotypes in ibrutinib-treated CLL. Study-wide results and limits: Higher clonality was seen at ibrutinib response and a return toward baseline at progression.

There are a few counts of this clone. Its antigen is as yet unknown. Other DNA sequences in this specimen translate into the identical CDR3. Method: immunoSEQ multiplex PCR; TCRdb's copy keeps in-frame clones and lacks some. The sample contains around 250,000 clones, around three quarters of which appear only once. The ends were cut back, 6 bases at V and 3 bases at J, with 6 bases in the middle. Germline CDR1 reads MDHEN; CDR2 reads SYDVKM. The CDR3 is 11 residues long. Specimen: PBMCs, collected after 24 months of ibrutinib treatment. The source of this sequence is a human donor with chronic lymphocytic leukemia. The rearrangement joins TRBV28 to TRBJ2-7; D remains unclear. The CDR3 here is CASSPLYEQYF. CDR3 in DNA: TGTGCCAGCAGCCCCCTCTACGAGCAGTACTTC.